The subject of this entry is one T cell receptor (beta chain). Generated by immunoSEQ multiplex PCR, the TCRdb table keeps only in-frame clones and is missing some. The sample contains hundreds of thousands of clones, 80% to 90% of which appear only once. This entry is derived from a study of blood T cell repertoires in COVID-19. The germline CDR1 and CDR2 sequences are SGHDN and FVKESK. Trimming took off 1 base at V and 14 bases at J, with 14 bases between the two ends. CDR3 length equals 12 residues. This clonotype was sampled from a woman aged 60-75 years who had recovered from COVID-19. The V call is TRBV14, the J call TRBJ1-2, with D unclear. The specimen was PBMCs or T cells enriched from blood (not recorded which). In nucleotides, the CDR3 is TGTGCCAGCAGCCAAGGAGGTATCCGGCCTACCTTC. As protein: CASSQGGIRPTF.